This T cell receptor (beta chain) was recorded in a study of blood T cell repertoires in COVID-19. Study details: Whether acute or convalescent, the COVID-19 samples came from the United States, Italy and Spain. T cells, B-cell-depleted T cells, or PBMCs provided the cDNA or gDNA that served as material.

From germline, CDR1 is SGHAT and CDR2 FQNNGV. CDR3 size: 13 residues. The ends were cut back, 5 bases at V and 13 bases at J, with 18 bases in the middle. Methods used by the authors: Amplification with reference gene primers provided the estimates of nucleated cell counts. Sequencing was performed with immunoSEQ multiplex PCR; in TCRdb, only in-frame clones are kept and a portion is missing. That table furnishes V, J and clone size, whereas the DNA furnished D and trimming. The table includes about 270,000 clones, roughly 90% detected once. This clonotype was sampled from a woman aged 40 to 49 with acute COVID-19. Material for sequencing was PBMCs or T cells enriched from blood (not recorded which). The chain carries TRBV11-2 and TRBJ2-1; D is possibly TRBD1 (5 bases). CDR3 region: CASSQNLGALQFF. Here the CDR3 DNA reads TGTGCCAGCAGCCAGAACCTTGGGGCCCTTCAGTTCTTC.